Following are 22 T cell receptor beta chains from one sample sequenced in a study of blood T cell repertoires in COVID-19. Sequenced by immunoSEQ multiplex PCR; TCRdb stores in-frame clones only, minus some. Of some 270,000 clones listed, roughly 85% are singletons. Specimen: PBMCs or T cells enriched from blood (not recorded which). The receptors shown here come from a woman aged 45-65 years with acute COVID-19.

This rearrangement joins TRBV20-1 to TRBJ1-1; no firm D call. The V gene lost 3 bases and the J gene lost 1 base, with 9 bases spanning the gap. Germline-derived CDR1 and CDR2 are DFQATT and SNEGSKA (reference sequence). This CDR3 is built from 13 residues. CDR3 sequence: CSASSTKNTEAFF. CDR3 bases: TGCAGTGCTAGTTCCACAAAGAACACTGAAGCTTTCTTT.

The V gene is TRBV5-1, the J gene TRBJ1-2, with D hard to call. V shed 0 bases and J shed 6 bases, with 9 bases lying between them. CDR3 length: 13 residues. From germline, CDR1 is SGHRS and CDR2 YFSETQ. The CDR3 nucleotides read TGCGCCAGCAGCTTGGGACTTTCGGATGGCTACACCTTC. It translates to CASSLGLSDGYTF.

V gene TRBV4-3 combines with J gene TRBJ1-2; D remains ambiguous. V was cut by 3 bases and J by 5 bases, with 13 bases left in between. The CDR3 is made up of 14 amino acids. Germline V CDR1 and CDR2: LGHNA, YSLEER. CDR3 protein: CASSHLQRQYGYTF. The CDR3 coding sequence is TGCGCCAGCAGCCACCTCCAGAGGCAATATGGCTACACCTTC.

The rearrangement joins TRBV30 to TRBJ1-2; D is perhaps TRBD1 (5 bases). Deletions cut 0 bases from V and 7 bases from J, with 15 bases between. Germline CDR1 reads GTSNPN; CDR2 reads SVGIG (reference sequence). CDR3 size: 14 residues. CDR3 protein: CAWSVIGGLGGYTF. Here the CDR3 DNA reads TGTGCCTGGAGTGTAATCGGGGGTCTGGGTGGCTACACCTTC.

The rearrangement uses TRBV19 and TRBJ2-1, with D tentatively TRBD2 (7 bases). The CDR3 contains 16 residues. CDR1 is LNHDA and CDR2 is SQIVND in the germline V gene (reference sequence). Trimming shortened V by 5 bases and J by 1 base, and 15 bases separated the two germline ends. CDR3 region: CASSRGGPMSYNEQFF. The DNA for the CDR3 is TGTGCCAGTAGTCGCGGGGGCCCTATGTCCTACAATGAGCAGTTCTTC.

The chain employs TRBV6-5 and TRBJ1-3; the D is unclear. V was clipped by 5 bases and J by 2 bases, with 4 bases between them. The CDR3 contains 12 residues. Germline V gene lookup returns CDR1 MNHEY and CDR2 SVGAGI. The CDR3 spells CASSTTGNTIYF. Here the CDR3 DNA reads TGTGCCAGCAGTACAACTGGAAACACCATATATTTT.

The chain has TRBV7-2 and TRBJ1-4; 9 bases are a match to TRBD1. The V segment lost 5 bases and the J segment 7 bases; nucleotides outside the gene matches: 8. This CDR3 is 15 amino acids long. CDR1 and CDR2 (germline): SGHTA, FQGNSA. DNA for the CDR3: TGTGCCAGCAGCCTAACAGGGGGCGTTGGTGAAAAACTGTTTTTT. Amino acids: CASSLTGGVGEKLFF.

This clone has a single count. The chain employs TRBV9 and TRBJ2-2; 8 nucleotides match TRBD2. From germline, CDR1 is SGDLS and CDR2 YYNGEE. V shed 3 bases and J 3 bases; nucleotides not matched to a gene: 4. The CDR3 covers 15 residues. CDR3 coding DNA: TGTGCCAGCAGCGCCAGCGGGGGTTACACCGGGGAGCTGTTTTTT. This gives the protein CASSASGGYTGELFF. The complete variable domain, with remaining parts taken from reference TRBV9 and TRBJ2-2, reads DSGVTQTPKHLITATGQRVTLRCSPRSGDLSVYWYQQSLDQGLQFLIQYYNGEERAKGNILERFSAQQFPDLHSELNLSSLELGDSALYFCASSASGGYTGELFFGEGSRLTVL.

The gene calls are TRBV7-8 and TRBJ2-1, with TRBD1 matching over 10 bases. V lost 4 bases, J lost 3 bases, and 3 bases stayed unmatched. Per the germline V gene, CDR1 is SGHVS and CDR2 is FQNEAQ. The CDR3 runs 15 residues. The CDR3 sequence: CASSSRTGGYNEQFF. CDR3 bases: TGTGCCAGCAGCTCACGGACAGGGGGCTACAATGAGCAGTTCTTC.

A single count supports this clone. V usage is TRBV19 and J usage is TRBJ1-1; D gene ambiguous. This CDR3 contains 12 residues. Trimming removed 1 base at V and 8 bases at J, with 8 bases between. From germline, CDR1 is LNHDA and CDR2 SQIVND (reference sequence). This chain's CDR3 is CASSIVANEAFF. As DNA, the CDR3 is TGTGCCAGTAGTATAGTGGCCAACGAAGCTTTCTTT.

The chain combines TRBV9 with TRBJ1-2; D unclear. The CDR3 covers 15 residues. V lost 4 bases and J lost 0, with 13 bases in between. Germline CDR1 and CDR2: SGDLS and YYNGEE. CDR3 nucleotides: TGTGCCAGCAGCCCGATCCGGCTAGCTAACTATGGCTACACCTTC. Protein sequence: CASSPIRLANYGYTF.

The chain is built from TRBV14 and TRBJ1-2; D call uncertain. The CDR3 loop spans 15 amino acids. V was trimmed by 8 bases and J by 1 base, leaving 17 bases between them. Germline V gene sequence: CDR1 SGHDN, CDR2 FVKESK. This CDR3 reads CASRAPQPLNYGYTF. The DNA of the CDR3 is TGTGCCAGCCGAGCTCCCCAACCCCTTAACTATGGCTACACCTTC.

This chain joins TRBV30 and TRBJ1-1; a weak D match, TRBD1 (6 bases). This CDR3 spans 15 amino acids. The germline V and J ends were trimmed by 5 bases and 1 base, with 17 bases remaining between them. The V gene's germline CDR1 is GTSNPN and CDR2 SVGIG (reference sequence). In nucleotides, the CDR3 is TGTGCCTGGGCGTTGACAGGTCTAAGGAACACTGAAGCTTTCTTT. Protein sequence: CAWALTGLRNTEAFF.

V usage is TRBV7-2 and J usage is TRBJ1-2, with D uncertain. From germline, CDR1 is SGHTA and CDR2 FQGNSA. This CDR3 is 14 amino acids long. V was trimmed by 9 bases and J by 0 bases, leaving 14 bases between them. The CDR3: CASTVSLANYGYTF. DNA for the CDR3: TGTGCCAGTACCGTTAGTTTGGCTAACTATGGCTACACCTTC.

The chain is built from TRBV5-1 and TRBJ2-1; 7 positions match TRBD1. The V gene end was trimmed by 4 bases and the J gene end by 2 bases; junction bases not matched to a gene: 3. CDR1 and CDR2 from the germline V gene are SGHRS and YFSETQ. The CDR3 sequence is 14 residues long. CDR3 sequence: CASSRDSTYNEQFF. The DNA for the CDR3 is TGCGCCAGCAGCCGGGACAGTACCTACAATGAGCAGTTCTTC.

The genes are TRBV5-1 and TRBJ1-1, with 8 bases identical to TRBD1. CDR1 is SGHRS, CDR2 YFSETQ, per germline. CDR3 size: 17 residues. V dropped 0 bases and J dropped 6; count of bases not matched to a gene: 13. As DNA, the CDR3 is TGCGCCAGCAGCTTGGAGGCAGGGGGCAAGGTCGGTGCTGAAGCTTTCTTT. It translates to CASSLEAGGKVGAEAFF.

The rearrangement joins TRBV19 to TRBJ1-5, with a tentative D call TRBD1 (5 bases). Trimming cost V 2 bases and J 1 base, with 12 bases left between them. This CDR3 has 16 amino acids. Germline V CDR1 and CDR2: LNHDA, SQIVND (reference sequence). CDR3 sequence reads: CASSIRRGWSNQPQHF. The DNA of the CDR3 is TGTGCCAGTAGTATAAGGAGGGGTTGGAGCAATCAGCCCCAGCATTTT.

The chain recombines TRBV7-2 with TRBJ1-2, with 9 positions matching TRBD1. Germline CDR1 SGHTA, CDR2 FQGNSA. The CDR3 runs 15 residues. V trimming: 4 bases; J trimming: 1 base; junction bases outside the gene matches: 4. This CDR3 is CASSSGQGFNYGYTF. The CDR3 nucleotides read TGTGCCAGCAGCTCGGGACAGGGATTTAACTATGGCTACACCTTC.

The CDR3 sequence: CASSGKVSMNTEAFF. CDR3 coding DNA: TGCGCCAGCTCAGGGAAGGTCTCCATGAACACTGAAGCTTTCTTT. The rearrangement links TRBV5-1 to TRBJ1-1, with D possibly TRBD1 on 5 matching bases. This CDR3 contains 15 residues. Trimming stripped 7 bases from V and 0 bases from J, with 16 bases between. The germline CDR1 and CDR2 sequences are SGHRS and YFSETQ.

The V gene is TRBV4-1, the J gene TRBJ2-7; TRBD2 is a possible D gene (6 bases). V was cut by 0 bases and J by 2 bases, with 14 bases left in between. This CDR3 contains 16 residues. In germline, CDR1 is MGHRA, CDR2 YSYEKL. The CDR3 bases are TGCGCCAGCAGCCAAGACCCCGGGGGATCGGCCTACGAGCAGTACTTC. It yields the protein CASSQDPGGSAYEQYF.

The chain combines TRBV20-1 with TRBJ2-7; 7 bases map to TRBD1. CDR1 and CDR2 (germline): DFQATT, SNEGSKA (reference sequence). The CDR3 extends over 14 amino acids. Unmatched junction bases numbered 8, after V lost 3 bases and J lost 3 bases. The CDR3 DNA follows: TGCAGTGCTAGTAAGGGCACAGGGGTCTACGAGCAGTACTTC. The encoded protein is CSASKGTGVYEQYF.

The chain combines TRBV7-9 with TRBJ1-1; 8 bases match TRBD1. The germline gives CDR1 SEHNR, CDR2 FQNEAQ (reference sequence). Germline trimming cut 8 bases from V and 2 bases from J; bases unmatched to any gene: 4. The CDR3 runs to 13 residues. CDR3 DNA: TGTGCCAGCGTCGGACAGGGTAACACTGAAGCTTTCTTT. It codes for CASVGQGNTEAFF.